This T cell receptor (beta chain) was sequenced during a study of regulatory T cells in long-lasting Graves disease. Time point defined: persistent/refractory GD, antithyroid drugs over 5 years with positive TRAb. TCR sequences were obtained from RNA taken from PBMCs. Enrollment of patients was through an endocrinology department in Xi'an, China. The CDR3 has 14 residues. V was shortened by 2 bases and J by 2 bases, with 9 bases between the two germline ends. The germline gives CDR1 MNHEY, CDR2 SVGAGI. Points on this clonotype: A clone one base away is much larger, so this may be a read error.

Library construction for TCR beta used iRepertoire HTBI primers and Arm-PCR of CDR3 regions. A single record per CDR3 protein comes from TCRdb applying MiXCR to the multiplex PCR reads. Here the sample spans around 500,000 distinct CDR3 sequences, less than 25% being singletons. The rearrangement joins TRBV6-5 to TRBJ2-5; no reliable D call. The sequenced sample was peripheral blood mononuclear cells (PBMCs), obtained when the disease was refractory, from a patient treated with antithyroid drugs. The source is a female donor with Graves disease. As DNA, the CDR3 is TGTGCCAGCAGTTACGGGGTAGGGCAAGAGACCCAGTACTTC. Translation gives CASSYGVGQETQYF.